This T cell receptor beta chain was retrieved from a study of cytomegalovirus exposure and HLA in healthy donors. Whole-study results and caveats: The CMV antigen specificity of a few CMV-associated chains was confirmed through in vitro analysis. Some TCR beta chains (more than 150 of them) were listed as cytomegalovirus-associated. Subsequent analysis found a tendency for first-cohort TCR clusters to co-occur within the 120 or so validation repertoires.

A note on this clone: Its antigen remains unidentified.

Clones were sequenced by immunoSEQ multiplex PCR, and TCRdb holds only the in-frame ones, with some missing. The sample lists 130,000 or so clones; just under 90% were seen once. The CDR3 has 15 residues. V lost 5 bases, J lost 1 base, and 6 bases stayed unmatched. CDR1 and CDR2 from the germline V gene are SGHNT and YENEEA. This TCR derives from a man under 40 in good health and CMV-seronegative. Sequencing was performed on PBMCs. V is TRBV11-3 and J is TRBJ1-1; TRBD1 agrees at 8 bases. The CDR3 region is CASSRGTGPNTEAFF. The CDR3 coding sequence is TGTGCCAGCAGCCGAGGGACAGGACCGAACACTGAAGCTTTCTTT.